This T cell receptor beta chain comes out of a study of identical twins. Study conclusions and caveats: Twin pairs had excess sharing that was weaker in beta out-of-frame sequences. The study found excess low generation probability among twin-shared out-of-frame alpha sequences. Reduced insertions were recorded for abundant cord blood beta clonotypes, with no such pattern in memory repertoires.

This clonotype has only a few counts. What it recognizes is unknown. TCRdb re-called the 5' RACE reads through MiXCR, storing one row per CDR3 protein. The sample lists about 100,000 distinct CDR3 sequences, 5.9% occurring once. Per germline, CDR1 KGHSH and CDR2 LQKENI. This CDR3 has 14 amino acids. V lost 2 bases and J 1 base, leaving 8 bases between the germline ends. V is TRBV18 and J is TRBJ2-5, with D unclear. Sample: memory T cells sorted from blood. This clonotype originated in a woman aged 45 to 65 in good health. The DNA of the CDR3 is TGTGCCAGCTCACCAGGGATAGGCCAAGAGACCCAGTACTTC. Amino acid sequence: CASSPGIGQETQYF.